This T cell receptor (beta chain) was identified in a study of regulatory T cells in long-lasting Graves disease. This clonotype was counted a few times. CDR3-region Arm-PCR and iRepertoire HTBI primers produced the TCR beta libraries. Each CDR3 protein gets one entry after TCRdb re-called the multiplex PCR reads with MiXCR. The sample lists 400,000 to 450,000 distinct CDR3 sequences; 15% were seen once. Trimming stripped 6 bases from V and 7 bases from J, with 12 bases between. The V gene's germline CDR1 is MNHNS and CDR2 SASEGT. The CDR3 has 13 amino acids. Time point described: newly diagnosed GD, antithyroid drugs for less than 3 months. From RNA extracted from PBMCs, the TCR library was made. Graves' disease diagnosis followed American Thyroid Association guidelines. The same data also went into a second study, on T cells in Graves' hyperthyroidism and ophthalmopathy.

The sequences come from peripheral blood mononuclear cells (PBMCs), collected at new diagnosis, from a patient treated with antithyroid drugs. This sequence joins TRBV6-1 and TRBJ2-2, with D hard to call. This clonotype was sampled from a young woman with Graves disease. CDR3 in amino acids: CASSYIVFGELFF. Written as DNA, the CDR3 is TGTGCCAGCAGCTATATAGTGTTCGGGGAGCTGTTTTTT.